Given below is one T cell receptor (beta chain) in context. No antigen is known for it. These data originate in a study of shared clonotypes between healthy human individuals. Study overall: Two women and a few men aged 18 to 49 served as donors.

The study, taken as a whole, reports: The study drew on few donors, limiting represented genetic and exposure-history diversity.

CDR1 is KGHSH, CDR2 LQKENI, per germline. V was pared by 6 bases and J by 6 bases, with 14 bases of the junction left unmatched. The CDR3 has 17 residues. Genomic DNA from each subset was divided evenly over several immunoSEQ plates. Assay: immunoSEQ multiplex PCR; the TCRdb copy retains only in-frame clones and omits some. The repertoire includes some 500,000 clones, about 74% of them detected once, and about 11% sits in the top ten. Sequencing was carried out using PBMCs. The V gene is TRBV18, the J gene TRBJ1-2; 12 bases map to TRBD1. The sequence was obtained from a woman aged 40 to 55 in good health. Some clones in this sample may be carry-over from other donors' samples. The CDR3 sequence: CASSNPGQGARTDGYTF. CDR3 sequence (DNA): TGTGCCAGCTCGAACCCGGGACAGGGGGCGAGAACTGATGGCTACACCTTC.